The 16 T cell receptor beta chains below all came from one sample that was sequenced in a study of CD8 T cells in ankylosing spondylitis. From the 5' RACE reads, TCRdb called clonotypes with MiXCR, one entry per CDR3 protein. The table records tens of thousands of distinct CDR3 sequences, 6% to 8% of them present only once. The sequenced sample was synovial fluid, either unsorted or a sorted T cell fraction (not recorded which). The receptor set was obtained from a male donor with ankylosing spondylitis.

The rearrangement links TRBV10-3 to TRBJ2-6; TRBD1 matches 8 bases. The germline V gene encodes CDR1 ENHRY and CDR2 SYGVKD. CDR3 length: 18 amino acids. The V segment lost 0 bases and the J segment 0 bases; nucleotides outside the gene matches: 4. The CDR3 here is CAISESGDRPSGANVLTF. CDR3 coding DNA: TGTGCCATCAGTGAGTCTGGGGACAGGCCCTCTGGGGCCAACGTCCTGACTTTC.

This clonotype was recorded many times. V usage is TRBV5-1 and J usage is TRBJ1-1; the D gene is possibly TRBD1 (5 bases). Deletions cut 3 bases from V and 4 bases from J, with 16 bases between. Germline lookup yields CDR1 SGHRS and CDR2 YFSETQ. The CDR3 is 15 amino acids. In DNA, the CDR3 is TGCGCCAGCAGCTCCTTCGGGGCTTCGTCCACTGAAGCTTTCTTT. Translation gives CASSSFGASSTEAFF.

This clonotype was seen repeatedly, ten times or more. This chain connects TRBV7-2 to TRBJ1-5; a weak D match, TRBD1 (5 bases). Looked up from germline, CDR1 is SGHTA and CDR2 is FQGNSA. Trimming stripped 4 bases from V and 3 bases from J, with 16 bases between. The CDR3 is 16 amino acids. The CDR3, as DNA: TGTGCCAGCAGCTCCTGGGGGGGGGAGCTCAATCAGCCCCAGCATTTT. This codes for CASSSWGGELNQPQHF.

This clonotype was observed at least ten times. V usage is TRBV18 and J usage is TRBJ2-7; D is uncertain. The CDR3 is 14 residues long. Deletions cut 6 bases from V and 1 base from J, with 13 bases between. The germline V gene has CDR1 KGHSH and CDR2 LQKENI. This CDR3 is CASSLPSVSYEQYF. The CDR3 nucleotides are TGTGCCAGCTCCCTTCCATCCGTATCCTACGAGCAGTACTTC. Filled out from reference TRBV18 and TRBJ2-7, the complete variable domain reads NAGVMQNPRHLVRRRGQEARLRCSPMKGHSHVYWYRQLPEEGLKFMVYLQKENIIDESGMPKERFSAEFPKEGPSILRIQQVVRGDSAAYFCASSLPSVSYEQYFGPGTRLTVT.

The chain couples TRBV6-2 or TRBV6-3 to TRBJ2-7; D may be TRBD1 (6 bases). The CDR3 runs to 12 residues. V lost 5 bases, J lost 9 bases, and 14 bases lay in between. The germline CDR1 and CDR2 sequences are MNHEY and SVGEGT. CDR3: CASSRLRGTQYF. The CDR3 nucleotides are TGTGCCAGCAGTCGCCTCAGGGGAACGCAGTACTTC.

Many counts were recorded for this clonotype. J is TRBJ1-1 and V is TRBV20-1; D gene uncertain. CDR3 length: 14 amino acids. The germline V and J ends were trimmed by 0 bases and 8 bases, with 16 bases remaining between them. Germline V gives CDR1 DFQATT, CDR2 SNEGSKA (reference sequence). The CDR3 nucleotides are TGCAGTGCTAGAGAAATTAACGCGGCAGGAGAAGCTTTCTTT. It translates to CSAREINAAGEAFF.

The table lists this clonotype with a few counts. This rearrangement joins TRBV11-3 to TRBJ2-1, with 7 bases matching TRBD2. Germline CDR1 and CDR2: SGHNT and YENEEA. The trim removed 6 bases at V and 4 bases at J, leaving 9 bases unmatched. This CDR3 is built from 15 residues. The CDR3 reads CASSGGRGLYNEQFF. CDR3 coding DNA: TGTGCCAGCAGTGGCGGGAGAGGTCTGTACAATGAGCAGTTCTTC.

The CDR3, as DNA: TGTGCCATCAGCTTGACAGGGGACTCCACCGGGGAGCTGTTTTTT. This gives the protein CAISLTGDSTGELFF. The rearrangement joins TRBV10-3 to TRBJ2-2, with 8 positions matching TRBD1. Germline-derived CDR1 and CDR2 are ENHRY and SYGVKD. The CDR3 sequence is 15 residues long. The V segment lost 6 bases and the J segment 4 bases; nucleotides outside the gene matches: 7.

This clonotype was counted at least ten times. The chain's CDR3 is CSAIGVAGVEDTQYF. As DNA, the CDR3 is TGCAGTGCTATTGGGGTTGCGGGAGTAGAAGATACGCAGTATTTT. The chain recombines TRBV20-1 with TRBJ2-3; TRBD2 aligns across 7 bases. Germline loops: CDR1 DFQATT, CDR2 SNEGSKA (reference sequence). The CDR3 has 15 amino acids. Unmatched junction bases numbered 12, after V lost 4 bases and J lost 5 bases.

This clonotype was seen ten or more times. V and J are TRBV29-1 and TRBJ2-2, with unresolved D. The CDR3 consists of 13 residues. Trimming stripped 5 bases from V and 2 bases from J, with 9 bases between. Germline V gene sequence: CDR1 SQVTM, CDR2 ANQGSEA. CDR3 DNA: TGCAGCGTTCCTGCCCAAAACACCGGGGAGCTGTTTTTT. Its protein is CSVPAQNTGELFF.

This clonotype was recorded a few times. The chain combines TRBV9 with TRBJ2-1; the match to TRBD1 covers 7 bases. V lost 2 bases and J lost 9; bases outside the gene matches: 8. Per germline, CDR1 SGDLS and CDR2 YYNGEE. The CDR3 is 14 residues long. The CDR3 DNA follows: TGTGCCAGCAGCGTCAGTCCAGGGGGATCTGAGCAGTTCTTC. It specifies CASSVSPGGSEQFF.

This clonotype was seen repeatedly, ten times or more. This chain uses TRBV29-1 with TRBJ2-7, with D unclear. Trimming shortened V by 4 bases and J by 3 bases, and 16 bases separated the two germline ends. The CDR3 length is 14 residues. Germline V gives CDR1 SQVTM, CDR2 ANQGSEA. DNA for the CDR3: TGCAGCGTTGTGTGGTTCGGCGAGGACTACGAGCAGTACTTC. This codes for CSVVWFGEDYEQYF.

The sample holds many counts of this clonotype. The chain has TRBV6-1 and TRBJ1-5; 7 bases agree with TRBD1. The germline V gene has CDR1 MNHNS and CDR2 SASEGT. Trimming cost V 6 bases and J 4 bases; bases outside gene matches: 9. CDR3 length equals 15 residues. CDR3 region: CASSLWGTENQPQHF. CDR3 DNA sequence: TGTGCCAGCAGCCTATGGGGGACAGAGAATCAGCCCCAGCATTTT.

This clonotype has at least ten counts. CDR3 in DNA: TGTGCCAGCAGCTCCAGGACTAGCGGGAATGGAGATACGCAGTATTTT. Protein product: CASSSRTSGNGDTQYF. The chain recombines TRBV7-3 with TRBJ2-3, with 12 bases that match TRBD2. Germline V gene lookup returns CDR1 SGHTA and CDR2 FQGTGA. V dropped 4 bases and J dropped 5; count of bases not matched to a gene: 7. The length of the CDR3 is 16 residues.

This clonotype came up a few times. CDR3 nucleotides: TGTGCCAGCAGTGAAGCGCTTATAGGGACAGGATTAAATGAGCAGTTCTTC. Translating it yields CASSEALIGTGLNEQFF. This chain joins TRBV2 and TRBJ2-1; 8 positions agree with TRBD1. Looked up from germline, CDR1 is SNHLY and CDR2 is FYNNEI. The CDR3 is 17 residues long. Germline trimming cut 0 bases from V and 7 bases from J; bases unmatched to any gene: 11.

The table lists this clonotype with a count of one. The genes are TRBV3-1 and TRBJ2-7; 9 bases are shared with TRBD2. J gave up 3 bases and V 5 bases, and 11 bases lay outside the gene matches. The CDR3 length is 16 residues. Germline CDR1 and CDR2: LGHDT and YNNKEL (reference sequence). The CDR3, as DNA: TGTGCCAGCAGCTCTCGGCCGGGGACTAGCCGCTACGAGCAGTACTTC. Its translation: CASSSRPGTSRYEQYF.